This T cell receptor (beta chain) is drawn from a study of blood T cell repertoires in COVID-19. Study context: Nucleic acid was either cDNA or gDNA, and it came from T cells, B-cell-depleted T cells, or PBMCs.

The method was immunoSEQ multiplex PCR; TCRdb's version includes in-frame clones alone and lacks a portion of them. The table shows under 200,000 clones, with roughly nine tenths occurring only once. Germline CDR1 is SEHNR and CDR2 is FQNEAQ (reference sequence). CDR3 length: 16 amino acids. Trimming removed 2 bases from V and 5 bases from J; junction bases left unmatched: 8. Source material: peripheral blood. This chain connects TRBV7-9 to TRBJ1-2, with 10 bases aligning to TRBD1. The clonotype was recovered from a man in his fifties with acute or convalescent COVID-19. The CDR3 is CASSLPAGQGGYGYTF. In DNA form, the CDR3 reads TGTGCCAGCAGCTTACCCGCCGGACAGGGGGGTTATGGCTACACCTTC.